This T cell receptor (beta chain) was captured in a study of T-cell reconstitution after alpha-beta-depleted transplantation in children (dated by TCRdb to between 2015 and 2016). Notes on the research overall: Using TCR repertoire profiling, the study quantitatively followed how T-cell immune reconstitution unfolded in children after TCRalphabeta/CD19-depleted allogeneic hematopoietic cell transplantation.

The receptor library was made with PCR. Data came from an Illumina HiSeq 2500. TCR libraries were prepared with molecular barcoding, using unique molecular identifiers to normalize TCRbeta repertoire quantification. TCRdb trimmed the raw reads at Q25, called clones with MiXCR and kept productive beta chains. Each CDR3 protein gets just one entry, which takes the most common genes and DNA from the rows behind it. The sample table contains 420,000 or so distinct CDR3 sequences; only one count was recorded for about a tenth of them. Approximately 5% of the sample comes from the top ten. Deletion took 0 bases off V and 0 bases off J, with a span of 9 bases between the germline ends. The CDR3, cysteine through phenylalanine, is 15 amino acids long. Of all the DNA, just the CDR3 is kept, 45 bases in frame from base 1. The germline V gene (reference sequence) specifies DFQATT as CDR1 and SNEGSKA as CDR2. Notes on this clonotype: No cognate antigen has been identified for it. Base qualities are missing; no much larger clone stands one base away.

The specimen comprised PBMCs from the stem cell graft donor, sampled from the stem cell graft. The TCR originated in a human donor who donated a stem cell graft to a child with acute myeloid leukemia. The chain is encoded by TRBV20-1 joined to TRBJ2-1, with no confident D gene call. The DNA is as follows: TGCAGTGCTAGAGAGGTAGTTAGCTCCTACAATGAGCAGTTCTTC. Its coded protein is CSAREVVSSYNEQFF.